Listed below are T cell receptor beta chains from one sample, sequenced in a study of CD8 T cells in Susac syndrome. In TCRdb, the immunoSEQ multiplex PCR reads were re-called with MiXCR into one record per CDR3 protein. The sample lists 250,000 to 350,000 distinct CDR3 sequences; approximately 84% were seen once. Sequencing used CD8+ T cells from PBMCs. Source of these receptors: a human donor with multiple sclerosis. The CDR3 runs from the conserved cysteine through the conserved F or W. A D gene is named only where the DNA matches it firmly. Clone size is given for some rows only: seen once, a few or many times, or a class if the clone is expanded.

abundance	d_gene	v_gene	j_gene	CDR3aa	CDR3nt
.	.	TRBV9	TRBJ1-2	CASSVDSNYGYTF	TGTGCCAGCAGCGTAGACAGTAACTATGGCTACACCTTC
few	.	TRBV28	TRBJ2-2	CASSLWGGELFF	TGTGCCAGCAGTTTATGGGGCGGGGAGCTGTTTTTT
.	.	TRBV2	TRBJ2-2	CASSETGTGELFF	TGTGCCAGCAGTGAAACGGGCACCGGGGAGCTGTTTTTT
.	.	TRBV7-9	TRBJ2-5	CASSLTRHPLQETQYF	TGTGCCAGCAGCTTAACCAGACACCCCCTTCAAGAGACCCAGTACTTC
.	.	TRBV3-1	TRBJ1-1	CASSLNHRGTEAFF	TGTGCCAGCAGCCTGAACCACAGAGGGACTGAAGCTTTCTTT
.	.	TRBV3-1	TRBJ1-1	CASSQTGEGTEAFF	TGTGCCAGCAGCCAGACCGGGGAGGGGACTGAAGCTTTCTTT
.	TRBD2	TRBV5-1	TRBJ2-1	CASSLLLAGASYNEQFF	TGCGCCAGCAGCTTGTTACTAGCGGGAGCATCCTACAATGAGCAGTTCTTC
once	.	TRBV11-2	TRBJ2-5	CASSLVYSRRNGGETQYF	TGTGCCAGCAGCTTAGTCTATAGCAGGAGAAACGGAGGAGAGACCCAGTACTTC
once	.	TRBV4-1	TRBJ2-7	CASSPRDLPSYEQYF	TGCGCCAGCAGCCCACGGGACCTACCCTCCTACGAGCAGTACTTC
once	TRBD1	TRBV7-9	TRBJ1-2	CASSWDRAPPGGYTF	TGTGCCAGCAGCTGGGACAGGGCACCCCCCGGGGGCTACACCTTC
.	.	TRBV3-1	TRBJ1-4	CASSQHPVGDDEKLFF	TGTGCCAGCAGCCAACATCCAGTTGGAGATGATGAAAAACTGTTTTTT
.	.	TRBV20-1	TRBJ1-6	CSAPQGRGNSPLHF	TGCAGTGCTCCACAGGGAAGGGGGAATTCACCCCTCCACTTT
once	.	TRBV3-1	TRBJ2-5	CASSRSTGKEETQYF	TGTGCCAGCAGCCGCTCGACAGGAAAGGAAGAGACCCAGTACTTC
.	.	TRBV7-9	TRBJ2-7	CASSLVLGPTDEQYF	TGTGCCAGCAGCTTAGTTCTCGGACCCACGGACGAGCAGTACTTC
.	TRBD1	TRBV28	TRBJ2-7	CASSPHPGTGDYEQYF	TGTGCCAGCAGTCCACACCCCGGGACAGGGGACTACGAGCAGTACTTC
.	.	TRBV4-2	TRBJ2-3	CASSQRGRGGGTDTQYF	TGTGCCAGCAGCCAAAGGGGTCGCGGAGGTGGGACAGATACGCAGTATTTT
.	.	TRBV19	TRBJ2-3	CASSTDGETTQYF	TGTGCCAGTAGTACTGACGGGGAGACTACGCAGTATTTT
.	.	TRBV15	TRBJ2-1	CATSLASARINEQFF	TGTGCCACCAGCTTAGCTAGCGCTAGGATCAATGAGCAGTTCTTC
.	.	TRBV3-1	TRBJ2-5	CASSQEAWGETQYF	TGTGCCAGCAGCCAAGAAGCCTGGGGGGAGACCCAGTACTTC
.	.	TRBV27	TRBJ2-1	CASKRDYNEQFF	TGTGCCAGCAAAAGAGACTACAATGAGCAGTTCTTC
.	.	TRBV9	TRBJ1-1	CASSAGVGTEAFF	TGTGCCAGCAGCGCCGGGGTAGGGACTGAAGCTTTCTTT
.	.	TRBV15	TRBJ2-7	CATSREVRLDRIYEQYF	TGTGCCACCAGCAGAGAAGTTCGTCTGGACAGAATCTACGAGCAGTACTTC
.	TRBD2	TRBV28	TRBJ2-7	CASSSVAGGYEQYF	TGTGCCAGCAGTTCCGTAGCGGGAGGCTACGAGCAGTACTTC
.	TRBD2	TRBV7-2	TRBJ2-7	CASSMLGTSYEQYF	TGTGCCAGCAGCATGTTAGGGACTAGCTACGAGCAGTACTTC
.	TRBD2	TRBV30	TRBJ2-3	CAWSSTSGRADTQYF	TGTGCCTGGAGTTCTACCAGCGGGAGGGCAGATACGCAGTATTTT
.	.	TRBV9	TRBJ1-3	CASSVGPRSGNTIYF	TGTGCCAGCAGCGTAGGCCCTCGGAGTGGAAACACCATATATTTT
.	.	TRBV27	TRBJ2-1	CASSLGPGTRDKEQFF	TGTGCCAGCAGTTTAGGCCCCGGGACCCGAGACAAGGAGCAGTTCTTC